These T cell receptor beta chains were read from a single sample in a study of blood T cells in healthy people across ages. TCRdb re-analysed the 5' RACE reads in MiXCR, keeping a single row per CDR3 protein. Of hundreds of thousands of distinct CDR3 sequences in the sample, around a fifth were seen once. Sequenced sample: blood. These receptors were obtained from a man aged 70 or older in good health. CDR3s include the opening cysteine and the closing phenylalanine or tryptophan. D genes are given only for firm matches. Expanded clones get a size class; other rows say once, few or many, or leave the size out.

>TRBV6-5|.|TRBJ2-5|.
TGTGCCAGCAGAACCCGTAACAACATCCAAGAGACCCAGTACTTC
CASRTRNNIQETQYF
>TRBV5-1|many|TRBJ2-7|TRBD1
TGCGCCAGCAGAGGGACAGGGAGCTCCTACGAGCAGTACTTC
CASRGTGSSYEQYF
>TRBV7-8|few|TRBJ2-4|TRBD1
TGTGCCAGCAGCGAGCAGCGGACCAGGGGGAACATTCAGTACTTC
CASSEQRTRGNIQYF
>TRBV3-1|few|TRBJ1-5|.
TGTGCCAGCAGCCAAGATGAGGTTCAGCCCCAGCATTTT
CASSQDEVQPQHF
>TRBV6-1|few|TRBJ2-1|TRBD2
TGTGCCAGCAGCCATGACAGACTAGCGGGCGGTGAGCAGTTCTTC
CASSHDRLAGGEQFF
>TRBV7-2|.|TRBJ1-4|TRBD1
TGTGCCAGCAGCTTAGGTCCGACAGGGGGTGAAAAACTGTTTTTT
CASSLGPTGGEKLFF
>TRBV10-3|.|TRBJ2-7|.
TGTGCCATCAGTGAGTCGGGAGCGGCAGCGCTCGTTTACGAGCAGTACTTC
CAISESGAAALVYEQYF
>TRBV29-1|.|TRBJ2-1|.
TGCAGCGTCCCCCTCGTCCTAATCGGGAATGAGCAGTTCTTC
CSVPLVLIGNEQFF
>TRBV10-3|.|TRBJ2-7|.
TGTGCCATCAGTGAGCCCGGAAAGGTACTATACGAGCAGTACTTC
CAISEPGKVLYEQYF
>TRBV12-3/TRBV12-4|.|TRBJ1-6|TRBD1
TGTGCCAGCAGGACAGGGCCCTCACCCCTCCACTTT
CASRTGPSPLHF
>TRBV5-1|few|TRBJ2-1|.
TGCGCCAGCAGCTCCAACCTCCCGGCCGAGCAGTTCTTC
CASSSNLPAEQFF
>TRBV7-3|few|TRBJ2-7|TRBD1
TGTGCCAGCAGCATAAAAGGACAGGACTCCTACGAGCAGTACTTC
CASSIKGQDSYEQYF
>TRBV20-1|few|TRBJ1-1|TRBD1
TGCAGCTTCCTCTTGACAGGGGTTTTTGGTGAAGCTTTCTTT
CSFLLTGVFGEAFF
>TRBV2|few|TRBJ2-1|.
TGTGCCAGCAGTGAGGAGGGGTTGAATGAGCAGTTCTTC
CASSEEGLNEQFF
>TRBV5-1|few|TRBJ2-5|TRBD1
TGCGCCAGCAGCGTCTCCGGGACAGGGGGGCAAGAGACCCAGTACTTC
CASSVSGTGGQETQYF